The next 21 T cell receptor beta chains were all read from a single sample in a study of human T cells and chemical hapten exposure (dated by TCRdb to 2020 to 2023). The sample's time point, from its label and the paper: patch test 3, about 24 weeks after DPC sensitization. What the treatment or condition label conveys for this sample: therapeutic diphenylcyclopropenone sensitization with weekly scalp DPC. Library preparation used RACE. Sequenced on a NextSeq 500. Using fastp trimming at Q25 and MiXCR clonotype assembly, TCRdb reanalyzed the public sequencing data and kept in-frame beta chains. For every CDR3 protein sequence, its rows merge into one entry that carries the most common genes and DNA. The sample table shows roughly 62,000 distinct CDR3 sequences, and around an eighth are seen once. Roughly 2.4% of the sample is taken by the ten largest. Material: whole blood, obtained in connection with sensitization to the hapten diphenylcyclopropenone (DPC). Every receptor here comes from a man aged 25-40 years with alopecia areata. Some clones in this sample may be carry-over from other donors' samples.

The gene calls are TRBV5-1 and TRBJ2-3; the match to TRBD2 covers 10 bases. The V gene's germline CDR1 is SGHRS and CDR2 YFSETQ. V shed 4 bases and J 2 bases; nucleotides not matched to a gene: 7. The CDR3 runs 16 residues. CDR3 protein: CASSPRTSGLTDTQYF. In nucleotides, the CDR3 is TGCGCCAGCAGCCCAAGGACTAGCGGCCTCACAGATACGCAGTATTTT.

The sample holds many counts of this clonotype. This rearrangement joins TRBV6-4 to TRBJ2-1; 9 nucleotides agree with TRBD1. Germline loops: CDR1 MRHNA, CDR2 SNTAGT. Losses at the gene ends were 6 bases for V and 4 bases for J; bases not matched to a gene: 7. This CDR3 is 15 amino acids long. This chain's CDR3 is CASSPRQGGYNEQFF. For the CDR3, the DNA is TGTGCCAGCAGCCCCAGACAGGGGGGTTACAATGAGCAGTTCTTC.

In this sample, this clonotype turned up many times. A junction boundary mismatches the germline segment, possibly from a read error. The rearrangement joins TRBV29-1 to TRBJ1-2; no clear D. Germline V gene data show CDR1 as SQVTM and CDR2 as ANQGSEA. The CDR3 runs to 11 residues. The CDR3 DNA sequence: TGCAGCGTCGAAGGCGTCCTGGGCTACACCTTC. Protein product: CSVEGVLGYTF.

This clonotype has a handful of counts. The chain uses TRBV7-9 and TRBJ1-2; 8 bases line up with TRBD1. The CDR3 extends over 15 amino acids. The germline gives CDR1 SEHNR, CDR2 FQNEAQ (reference sequence). J lost 3 bases, V lost 5 bases, and 8 bases had no gene match. CDR3 in DNA: TGTGCCAGCAGCCCCCGGGACAGGTTGTACTATGGCTACACCTTC. Translated: CASSPRDRLYYGYTF.

This clonotype was seen many times. The genes are TRBV29-1 and TRBJ1-2; unclear D gene. This CDR3 region has 9 residues. Germline CDR1 and CDR2: SQVTM and ANQGSEA. Trimming removed 7 bases from V and 3 bases from J, with 3 bases in between. The CDR3 bases are TGCAGCGCTGACTATGGCTACACCTTC. Residues: CSADYGYTF.

This clonotype was counted a few times. The V call is TRBV3-1, the J call TRBJ2-5; perhaps TRBD1 as D (6 bases). CDR1 LGHDT and CDR2 YNNKEL come from the germline V gene (reference sequence). The CDR3 is 15 amino acids. Trimming took 3 bases from V and 6 from J, leaving 17 bases between them. CDR3 sequence reads: CASSQEMGALKTQYF. The CDR3 nucleotides are TGTGCCAGCAGCCAGGAGATGGGGGCGCTGAAGACCCAGTACTTC.

In this sample, this clonotype turned up a few times. The chain employs TRBV4-2 and TRBJ2-7; a weak D match, TRBD1 (6 bases). Trimming removed 0 bases from V and 0 bases from J, with 9 bases in between. The CDR3 is 15 amino acids. Germline V gene lookup returns CDR1 LGHNA and CDR2 YNFKEQ. CDR3: CASSQDGQSSYEQYF. The CDR3 nucleotides are TGTGCCAGCAGCCAAGATGGACAGAGCTCCTACGAGCAGTACTTC.

V gene TRBV7-6 combines with J gene TRBJ1-1, with D possibly being TRBD1 (5 bases). Per the germline V gene, CDR1 is SGHVS and CDR2 is FNYEAQ. Trimming took 10 bases from V and 3 from J, leaving 9 bases between them. The CDR3 contains 11 residues. DNA of the CDR3: TGTGCCATCATGGGGGACACTGAAGCTTTCTTT. It yields the protein CAIMGDTEAFF.

This clonotype was counted at least ten times. At one end, the junction sequence differs from germline, possibly due to a read error. The CDR3 spells CASSFGADTEAFF. In DNA form, the CDR3 reads TGTGCTAGCAGCTTTGGCGCGGACACTGAAGCTTTCTTT. The rearrangement uses TRBV7-7 and TRBJ1-1; no reliable D call. The CDR3 sequence is 13 residues long. Per germline, CDR1 SSHAT and CDR2 FNYEAQ (reference sequence).

This clonotype was observed a few times. This chain links TRBV28 with TRBJ2-3, with TRBD2 identical over 11 bases. The V gene's germline CDR1 is MDHEN and CDR2 SYDVKM. The CDR3 spans 16 residues. V gave up 3 bases and J gave up 5 bases; unmatched junction bases: 7. CDR3 sequence: CASSFSGGLAEDTQYF. CDR3 coding DNA: TGTGCCAGCAGTTTTTCCGGGGGACTAGCGGAAGATACGCAGTATTTT.

The CDR3: CASRPNGQGATEAFF. Written as DNA, the CDR3 is TGTGCCAGCAGGCCAAATGGACAGGGTGCTACTGAAGCTTTCTTT. V and J are TRBV2 and TRBJ1-1; 8 bases are a match to TRBD1. Germline V CDR1 and CDR2: SNHLY, FYNNEI. V trimming: 6 bases; J trimming: 5 bases; junction bases outside the gene matches: 11. This CDR3 spans 15 amino acids.

This clonotype was found many times. The chain has TRBV7-2 and TRBJ1-1, with 9 bases matching TRBD1. Germline CDR1 SGHTA, CDR2 FQGNSA. V was clipped by 4 bases and J by 5 bases; unmatched bases: 8. CDR3 size: 15 residues. CDR3 nucleotides: TGTGCCAGCAGCTCGCAATGGACAGGGGAGACTGAAGCTTTCTTT. Translation: CASSSQWTGETEAFF.

The chain has TRBV5-4 and TRBJ2-1; D may be TRBD2 (5 bases). This CDR3 contains 12 residues. The germline V gene encodes CDR1 SGHNT and CDR2 YYREEE (reference sequence). V lost 0 bases and J 12 bases, leaving 10 bases between the germline ends. CDR3 bases: TGTGCCAGCAGCTTGGAGCTCCGGGGGCAGTTCTTC. Translated, it gives CASSLELRGQFF.

V usage is TRBV28 and J usage is TRBJ1-2; D unclear. The germline V gene encodes CDR1 MDHEN and CDR2 SYDVKM. The CDR3 extends over 15 amino acids. Trimming pared 2 bases from V and 4 bases from J, leaving 14 bases between. The CDR3 sequence is CASSLKGWGGYGYTF. The CDR3 DNA follows: TGTGCCAGCAGTTTAAAAGGGTGGGGTGGCTATGGCTACACCTTC.

This clonotype has more than one count but fewer than ten. The V gene is TRBV20-1, the J gene TRBJ1-5; D is undetermined. Per germline, CDR1 DFQATT and CDR2 SNEGSKA (reference sequence). This CDR3 is built from 12 residues. V lost 5 bases to trimming and J lost 5 bases, with 10 bases between them. CDR3 nucleotide sequence: TGCAGTGCTTCAAGGGTGCATCAGCCCCAGCATTTT. This gives the protein CSASRVHQPQHF.

This clonotype was picked up a small number of times. The rearrangement uses TRBV29-1 and TRBJ2-7, with TRBD1 matching 9 bases. Germline assignment: CDR1 SQVTM and CDR2 ANQGSEA. The CDR3 runs 14 residues. V lost 7 bases, J lost 2 bases, and 9 bases stayed unmatched. CDR3 in amino acids: CSARGQGYTYEQYF. CDR3 in DNA: TGCAGCGCCCGAGGACAGGGGTATACCTACGAGCAGTACTTC.

Worth noting for this clonotype: One junction end does not reproduce the germline sequence, and a read error may be involved. The V gene is TRBV5-1, the J gene TRBJ2-7; 7 bases align to TRBD1. Germline assignment: CDR1 SGHRS and CDR2 YFSETQ. The CDR3 is made up of 11 amino acids. As DNA, the CDR3 is TGCGCCAGCAGCTTGGAACGGGGACAGATCTTC. It specifies CASSLERGQIF.

At least ten counts were recorded for this clonotype. The rearrangement uses TRBV12-3 or TRBV12-4 and TRBJ2-4; D might be TRBD1 or TRBD2, each matching 6 bases. The length of the CDR3 is 14 residues. V was trimmed by 2 bases and J by 9 bases, leaving 14 bases between them. CDR3 in DNA: TGTGCCAGCAGTTTACCCCCCGGAGGGGGCATTCAGTACTTC. Amino acid sequence: CASSLPPGGGIQYF.

This clonotype has a count of ten or more. The chain joins TRBV2 to TRBJ1-2; 7 positions agree with TRBD1. V gave up 8 bases and J gave up 0 bases; unmatched junction bases: 3. The length of the CDR3 is 13 residues. The germline gives CDR1 SNHLY, CDR2 FYNNEI. CDR3 sequence reads: CASGTVANYGYTF. CDR3 DNA: TGTGCCAGCGGGACAGTTGCTAACTATGGCTACACCTTC. The complete variable domain, with remaining parts taken from reference TRBV2 and TRBJ1-2, reads EPEVTQTPSHQVTQMGQEVILRCVPISNHLYFYWYRQILGQKVEFLVSFYNNEISEKSEIFDDQFSVERPDGSNFTLKIRSTKLEDSAMYFCASGTVANYGYTFGSGTRLTVV.

The genes are TRBV7-9 and TRBJ2-2; D is undetermined. Germline CDR1 reads SEHNR; CDR2 reads FQNEAQ (reference sequence). V lost 3 bases, J lost 10 bases, and 3 bases lay in between. The CDR3 loop spans 10 amino acids. The CDR3 sequence: CASSFKELFF. The CDR3 coding sequence is TGTGCCAGCAGCTTCAAGGAGCTGTTTTTT.

V is TRBV7-9 and J is TRBJ1-2, with D tentatively TRBD1 (5 bases). Germline-derived CDR1 and CDR2 are SEHNR and FQNEAQ (reference sequence). The V end was cut by 7 bases, the J end by 8 bases, with 14 bases between. This CDR3 has 12 amino acids. Here the CDR3 DNA reads TGTGCCAGCACCCCCCAGGGTGAGGGCTACACCTTC. It encodes CASTPQGEGYTF.